The present T cell receptor (beta chain) was sequenced within a study of OX40 agonist ivuxolimab in advanced cancers. Study in general: Patients were treated with ivuxolimab, an agonistic anti-OX40 (CD134) antibody. Eligibility rules accepted prior anti-PD-1, anti-PD-L1 or anti-CTLA-4 therapy, and over 35% had some. Two cutaneous melanoma patients and one hepatocellular carcinoma patient, three in all, had partial responses.

TCRdb's copy holds only in-frame clones and misses some; the assay was immunoSEQ multiplex PCR. The table has tens of thousands of clones, just under 90% seen once. The length of the CDR3 is 16 residues. The ends lost 5 bases at V and 5 bases at J; junction bases unmatched: 11. The germline gives CDR1 SGHAT, CDR2 FQNNGV. This chain links TRBV11-2 with TRBJ2-1, with TRBD1 matching 8 bases. This TCR was sampled from an adult with an advanced solid tumor such as melanoma, head and neck, liver or kidney cancer. Sequencing was performed on CD4+ or CD8+ T cells sorted from blood, taken in a trial of the OX40 agonist ivuxolimab. The chain's CDR3 is CASSQNDRGSDNEQFF. As DNA, the CDR3 is TGTGCCAGCAGCCAAAACGACAGGGGTAGCGACAATGAGCAGTTCTTC.